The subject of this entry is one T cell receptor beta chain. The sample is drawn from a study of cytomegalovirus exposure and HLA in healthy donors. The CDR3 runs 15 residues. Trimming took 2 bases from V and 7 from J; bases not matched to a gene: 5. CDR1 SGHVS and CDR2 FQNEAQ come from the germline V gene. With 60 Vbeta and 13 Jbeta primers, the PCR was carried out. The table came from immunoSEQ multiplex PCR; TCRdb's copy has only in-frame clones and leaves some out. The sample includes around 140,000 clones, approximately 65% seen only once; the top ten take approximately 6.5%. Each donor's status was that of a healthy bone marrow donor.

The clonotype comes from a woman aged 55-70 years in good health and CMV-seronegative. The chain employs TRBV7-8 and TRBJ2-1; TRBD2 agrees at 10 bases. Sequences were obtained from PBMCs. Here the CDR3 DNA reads TGTGCCAGCAGCTTATCACTAGCGGGAAGTAATGAGCAGTTCTTC. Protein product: CASSLSLAGSNEQFF.